This note documents a single T cell receptor beta chain sequence. The antigen remains undetermined. The data were obtained in a study of neurological immune-mediated disorders. TCRdb processed the 5' RACE reads anew with MiXCR; each CDR3 protein has one entry. The table has about 59,000 distinct CDR3 sequences, nearly 25% seen once. Study-level findings and limits: Levels of TCR clonal expansion peaked in HTLV-1-associated myelopathy and reached their lowest in multiple sclerosis, under those of healthy controls.

V trimming: 4 bases; J trimming: 2 bases; junction bases outside the gene matches: 8. Germline CDR1 DFQATT, CDR2 SNEGSKA (reference sequence). The CDR3 consists of 15 residues. Noted time point: technical triplicate 2. The unsorted libraries originated from 2 million PBMCs that had been stored at -80 C. The sequenced sample consisted of PBMCs. V gene TRBV20-1 combines with J gene TRBJ2-1; 7 bases align to TRBD1. This TCR was sampled from a man in his 60s with HTLV-1-associated myelopathy (HAM/TSP). The CDR3 region has the DNA TGCAGTGCTAATCCAAGGGGGCGGGCCTACAATGAGCAGTTCTTC. Its protein product is CSANPRGRAYNEQFF.